In its sample, the clone carrying this T cell receptor (beta chain) is medium-sized. This record belongs to a study of CD4 and CD8 cells across lung adenocarcinoma regions. Localized lung adenocarcinoma, a non-small cell lung cancer, affected the donors. TCRdb itself ran the PCR reads through MiXCR, one entry per CDR3 protein. The sample includes around 20,000 distinct CDR3 sequences, 45% to 55% seen only once; the top ten take roughly 18%. Germline V gives CDR1 MNHEY, CDR2 SMNVEV (reference sequence). The germline V and J ends were trimmed by 2 bases and 8 bases, with 19 bases remaining between them. The length of the CDR3 is 16 residues.

The chain couples TRBV27 to TRBJ2-1, with D perhaps TRBD1 (6 bases). Sequences were obtained from CD4+ T cells from the margin of a lung tumor. The clonotype comes from a male donor with lung adenocarcinoma. The CD4 and CD8 labels of this study may be unreliable. This CDR3 reads CASSLRGISTHYEQFF. CDR3 in DNA: TGTGCCAGCAGTTTAAGGGGGATCTCTACCCACTATGAGCAGTTCTTC.